This is a list of T cell receptor beta chains from one sample in a study of OX40 agonist ivuxolimab in advanced cancers. Using immunoSEQ multiplex PCR, the repertoire was profiled, and TCRdb retains in-frame clones only, with some absent. The table has roughly 80,000 clones, roughly 85% seen once; the top ten hold approximately 2%. Sequenced here: CD4+ or CD8+ T cells sorted from blood, sampled in a trial of the OX40 agonist ivuxolimab. Receptors originate from an adult with an advanced solid tumor such as melanoma, head and neck, liver or kidney cancer. CDR3s include the opening cysteine and the closing phenylalanine or tryptophan. The D gene is left open where the match is weak. Some rows mark clone size as missing; the rest say once, few, many or name a class of expanded clone.

v_call	d_call	clone_size	j_call	cdr3_nt	cdr3_aa
TRBV4-3	TRBD2	-	TRBJ2-3	TGCGCCAGCAGCCCCTCCGGACTAGGGTCAGATACGCAGTATTTT	CASSPSGLGSDTQYF
TRBV7-2	-	many	TRBJ1-5	TGTGCCAGCAGCTTAGACGGGGGGGCGGGTCAGCCCCAGCATTTT	CASSLDGGAGQPQHF
TRBV7-9	TRBD1	-	TRBJ2-1	TGTGCCAGCACCCGCCTGGACAGGGGGCATGATGAGCAGTTCTTC	CASTRLDRGHDEQFF
TRBV9	TRBD2	-	TRBJ2-5	TGTGCCAGCAGTATCGGCGGGAGGGCTCAAGAGACCCAGTACTTC	CASSIGGRAQETQYF
TRBV28	-	few	TRBJ1-1	TGTGCCAGCAGTTTATTAGACAGTCTGAACACTGAAGCTTTCTTT	CASSLLDSLNTEAFF
TRBV6-6	-	-	TRBJ2-7	TGTGCCAGCAGTTACTCCCCGGGGTGGGACGAGCAGTACTTC	CASSYSPGWDEQYF
TRBV4-1	TRBD2	few	TRBJ2-1	TGCGCCAGCAGCCAGAGCGGGGGGGTCGGGAGCTCCTACAATGAGCAGTTCTTC	CASSQSGGVGSSYNEQFF
TRBV4-3	TRBD1	-	TRBJ2-2	TGCGCCAGCAGCCAAGAAAGAGAGACAGGGGACCATAACACCGGGGAGCTGTTTTTT	CASSQERETGDHNTGELFF
TRBV4-3	TRBD2	-	TRBJ2-7	TGCGCCAGCAGCCAAGATTGGACTAGAGAGCAGTACTTC	CASSQDWTREQYF
TRBV27	-	-	TRBJ1-1	TGTGCCAGCTTCAGATCACAGGGACGGGGAATGAACACTGAAGCTTTCTTT	CASFRSQGRGMNTEAFF
TRBV6-1	TRBD2	-	TRBJ2-1	TGTGCCAGCAGTGAAGCTAGCGGGGGGGCCAATGAGCAGTTCTTC	CASSEASGGANEQFF
TRBV4-3	-	-	TRBJ1-1	TGCGCCAGCAGCCAAGATTTGTCGAGGGCGAACACTGAAGCTTTCTTT	CASSQDLSRANTEAFF
TRBV18	-	-	TRBJ2-1	TGTGCCAGCTCACCGCGGGGCCCCCCTATAGCTAGCTCCTACAATGAGCAGTTCTTC	CASSPRGPPIASSYNEQFF